This entry describes one T cell receptor beta chain. Some clones are missing from TCRdb's copy, which holds only in-frame ones; the method was immunoSEQ multiplex PCR. The sample comprises 55,000 to 90,000 clones, 85% of which are singletons, and approximately 35% rests with the top ten. This entry comes from a study of blood T cell repertoires in COVID-19. Study-level information: COVID-19 samples collected from the United States, Italy and Spain covered acute and convalescent phases.

V was clipped by 7 bases and J by 4 bases, with 11 bases between them. The length of the CDR3 is 13 residues. The receptor comes from a woman at least 80 years old with active or convalescent COVID-19. Specimen: peripheral blood. V usage is TRBV12-3 or TRBV12-4 and J usage is TRBJ1-3; no reliable D call. The DNA of the CDR3 is TGTGCCAGCATTCGTAGCGTGGGAAACACCATATATTTT. Its translation is CASIRSVGNTIYF.